Shown below are 16 T cell receptor beta chains from a single sample sequenced in a study of control samples from healthy donors and cancer patients (dated by TCRdb to 2020 to 2022). Libraries were prepared through the immunoSEQ multiplex PCR assay. TCRdb obtained this table from immuneACCESS and retained in-frame rearrangements with V and J assigned. These tables miss some clones; where compared with another copy, unresolved V genes account for less than half of the shortfall, and the remainder is unexplained. This sample gives 95,000 to 100,000 clones in total; almost 85% of them show up just once. Roughly 2% of the sample rests with the top ten. Specimen: blood. Receptors originate from a man aged 60 to 69 in good health.

The chain links TRBV4-1 to TRBJ2-7; 13 bases are a match to TRBD2. Germline lookup yields CDR1 MGHRA and CDR2 YSYEKL. This CDR3 has 18 amino acids. Losses at the gene ends were 0 bases for V and 6 bases for J; bases not matched to a gene: 11. CDR3 bases: TGCGCCAGCAGCCAAGAGACGTCAGGACTAGCGGGAGACGTCGAGCAGTACTTC. Its translation is CASSQETSGLAGDVEQYF.

The CDR3 DNA is TGTGCCAGCAGCGATCCCTTGGGAGGGGATGTTTATAATTCACCCCTCCACTTT. As protein: CASSDPLGGDVYNSPLHF. This chain links TRBV9 with TRBJ1-6; D perhaps matches TRBD1 (5 bases). The CDR3 runs to 18 residues. Trimming shortened V by 3 bases and J by 4 bases, and 20 bases separated the two germline ends. Germline CDR1 SGDLS, CDR2 YYNGEE. Looking up the rest from reference TRBV9 and TRBJ1-6 gives the full variable domain: DSGVTQTPKHLITATGQRVTLRCSPRSGDLSVYWYQQSLDQGLQFLIQYYNGEERAKGNILERFSAQQFPDLHSELNLSSLELGDSALYFCASSDPLGGDVYNSPLHFGNGTRLTVT.

This clone was recorded a few times. The same CDR3 is also encoded by other DNA sequences in this sample. The chain recombines TRBV6-1 with TRBJ2-3, with TRBD2 matching over 12 bases. In germline, CDR1 is MNHNS, CDR2 SASEGT. J gave up 6 bases and V 2 bases, and 3 bases lay outside the gene matches. The CDR3 loop spans 15 amino acids. The CDR3 nucleotides are TGTGCCAGCAGTGAACTAGCGGGGGGGCCCGATACGCAGTATTTT. This encodes CASSELAGGPDTQYF.

V and J are TRBV5-3 and TRBJ2-1; 9 nucleotides agree with TRBD2. TRBV5-3 is flagged as an ORF with uncertain function. V shed 2 bases, J shed 9 bases, and the junction held 12 bases outside the gene matches. The CDR3 extends over 16 amino acids. CDR3 loop: CARSFYYSGSGVEQFF. Here the CDR3 DNA reads TGTGCCAGAAGCTTTTACTATAGCGGGAGTGGCGTTGAGCAGTTCTTC.

The chain employs TRBV27 and TRBJ2-3, with TRBD1 as a possible D gene (6 bases). V dropped 2 bases and J dropped 3 bases, with 15 bases sitting between them. Looked up from germline, CDR1 is MNHEY and CDR2 is SMNVEV (reference sequence). The CDR3 is 16 amino acids. The CDR3 DNA is TGTGCCAGCAGTTTAAGGGGGAACCTGAGAACAGATACGCAGTATTTT. This gives the protein CASSLRGNLRTDTQYF.

The gene calls are TRBV6-5 and TRBJ1-1, with D unclear. V was clipped by 0 bases and J by 8 bases, with 10 bases between them. This CDR3 has 13 amino acids. Germline V gene lookup returns CDR1 MNHEY and CDR2 SVGAGI. The CDR3, as DNA: TGTGCCAGCAGTTACTCAGGGAACGGAGAAGCTTTCTTT. As protein: CASSYSGNGEAFF.

This clone came up a few times. The gene calls are TRBV27 and TRBJ2-1; the D gene is possibly TRBD1 (6 bases). Trimming stripped 3 bases from V and 6 bases from J, with 18 bases between. This CDR3 region has 16 residues. Per germline, CDR1 MNHEY and CDR2 SMNVEV (reference sequence). CDR3 sequence (DNA): TGTGCCAGCAGTTTTAGTTGGGGGCCCCCTCTCAATGAGCAGTTCTTC. Its translation: CASSFSWGPPLNEQFF.

In this sample, this clone turned up a few times. The chain couples TRBV2 to TRBJ1-2; tentatively, D is TRBD1 (5 bases). V lost 6 bases and J lost 2, with 28 bases in between. Germline V gives CDR1 SNHLY, CDR2 FYNNEI. The CDR3 has 19 amino acids. The DNA of the CDR3 is TGTGCCAGCAGCCCAGGTTGGGGCCGACAGCAGGGAAACAACTATGGCTACACCTTC. Amino acids: CASSPGWGRQQGNNYGYTF.

V is TRBV2 and J is TRBJ2-7; D gene ambiguous. The germline V and J ends were trimmed by 6 bases and 3 bases, with 6 bases remaining between them. Germline V gene sequence: CDR1 SNHLY, CDR2 FYNNEI. The CDR3 has 11 residues. Here the CDR3 DNA reads TGTGCCAGCAGCCAAATCTACGAGCAGTACTTC. The encoded protein is CASSQIYEQYF.

This chain connects TRBV7-9 to TRBJ2-3; D perhaps matches TRBD1 (6 bases). The germline V gene has CDR1 SEHNR and CDR2 FQNEAQ (reference sequence). The CDR3 is made up of 15 amino acids. Trimming pared 1 base from V and 1 base from J, leaving 9 bases between. The CDR3 sequence is CASSLGTGRTDTQYF. The CDR3 DNA follows: TGTGCCAGCAGCTTAGGTACAGGGCGCACAGATACGCAGTATTTT.

The rearrangement uses TRBV6-6 and TRBJ1-5; a weak D match, TRBD1 (6 bases). The CDR3 extends over 13 amino acids. V was shortened by 4 bases and J by 9 bases, with 13 bases between the two germline ends. Germline V lookup: CDR1 MNHNY, CDR2 SVGAGI (reference sequence). The chain's CDR3 is CASSSGAIVPQHF. The CDR3 region has the DNA TGTGCCAGCAGTTCAGGGGCGATCGTGCCCCAGCATTTT.

V is TRBV3-1 (or the pseudogene TRBV3-2) and J is TRBJ2-7; no firm D call. The CDR3 has 13 residues. Germline V lookup: CDR1 LGHDT, CDR2 YNNKEL (reference sequence). The ends were cut back, 3 bases at V and 0 bases at J, with 6 bases in the middle. In DNA, the CDR3 is TGTGCCAGCAGCCAGGGCAGCTCCTACGAGCAGTACTTC. The encoded protein is CASSQGSSYEQYF.

The genes are TRBV6-5 and TRBJ2-1; D unclear. In germline, CDR1 is MNHEY, CDR2 SVGAGI. Trimming left V 0 bases short and J 7 bases short, with 10 bases between. The CDR3 is 14 residues long. CDR3 DNA sequence: TGTGCCAGCAGTTACTCAGGTAGCAGGAATGAGCAGTTCTTC. Translation gives CASSYSGSRNEQFF.

The J gene is TRBJ1-5, the V gene TRBV6-4; the D gene is possibly TRBD1 (6 bases). The length of the CDR3 is 18 residues. Germline CDR1 MRHNA, CDR2 SNTAGT. V was trimmed by 0 bases and J by 4 bases, leaving 19 bases between them. This CDR3 reads CASSDSPLYRVRNQPQHF. The CDR3 DNA reads as TGTGCCAGCAGTGACTCTCCGCTCTACAGGGTTAGGAATCAGCCCCAGCATTTT.

The chain combines TRBV5-1 with TRBJ2-1; D gene uncertain. In germline, CDR1 is SGHRS, CDR2 YFSETQ. The CDR3 covers 13 residues. Deletions cut 3 bases from V and 6 bases from J, with 10 bases between. The CDR3 reads CASSWGRVNEQFF. As DNA, the CDR3 is TGCGCCAGCAGCTGGGGTCGGGTCAATGAGCAGTTCTTC.

The chain couples TRBV2 to TRBJ2-2, with D possibly being TRBD1 (6 bases). CDR3 length: 15 amino acids. V dropped 6 bases and J dropped 0 bases, with 11 bases sitting between them. Germline V gives CDR1 SNHLY, CDR2 FYNNEI. Here the CDR3 reads CASRGAMPNTGELFF. CDR3 bases: TGTGCCAGCAGGGGGGCCATGCCGAACACCGGGGAGCTGTTTTTT.